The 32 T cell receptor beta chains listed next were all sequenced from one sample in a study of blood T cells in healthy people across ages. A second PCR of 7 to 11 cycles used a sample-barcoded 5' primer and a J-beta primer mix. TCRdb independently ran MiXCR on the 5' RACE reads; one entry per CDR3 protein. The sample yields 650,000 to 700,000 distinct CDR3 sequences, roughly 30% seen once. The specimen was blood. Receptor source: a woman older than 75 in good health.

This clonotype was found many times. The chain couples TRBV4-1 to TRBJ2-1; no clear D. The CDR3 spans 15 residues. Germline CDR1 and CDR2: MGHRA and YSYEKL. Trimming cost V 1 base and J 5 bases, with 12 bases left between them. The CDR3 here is CASSQGGVANNEQFF. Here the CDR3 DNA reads TGCGCCAGCAGCCAAGGTGGGGTGGCGAACAATGAGCAGTTCTTC.

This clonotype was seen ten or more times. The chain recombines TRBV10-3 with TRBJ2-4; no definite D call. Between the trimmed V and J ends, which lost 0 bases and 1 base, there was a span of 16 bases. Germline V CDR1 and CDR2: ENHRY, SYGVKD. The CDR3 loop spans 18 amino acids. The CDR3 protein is CAISESPPLPTAKNIQYF. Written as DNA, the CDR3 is TGTGCCATCAGTGAGTCCCCTCCGCTCCCTACGGCCAAAAACATTCAGTACTTC.

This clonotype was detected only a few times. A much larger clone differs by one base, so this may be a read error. In DNA form, the CDR3 reads TGTGCCAGCAGCCCACCAGGGGGGAGAAACATTCAGTACTTC. Its protein product is CASSPPGGRNIQYF. The gene calls are TRBV3-1 and TRBJ2-4, with D tentatively TRBD1 (7 bases). This CDR3 has 14 amino acids. The germline gives CDR1 LGHDT, CDR2 YNNKEL (reference sequence). Trimming cost V 4 bases and J 6 bases, with 13 bases left between them.

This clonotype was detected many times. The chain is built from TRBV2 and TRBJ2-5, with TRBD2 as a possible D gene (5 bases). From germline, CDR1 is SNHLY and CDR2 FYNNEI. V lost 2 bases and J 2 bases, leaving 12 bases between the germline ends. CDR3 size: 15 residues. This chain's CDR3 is CASSETGILQETQYF. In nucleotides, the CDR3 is TGTGCCAGCAGTGAAACGGGAATCCTACAAGAGACCCAGTACTTC.

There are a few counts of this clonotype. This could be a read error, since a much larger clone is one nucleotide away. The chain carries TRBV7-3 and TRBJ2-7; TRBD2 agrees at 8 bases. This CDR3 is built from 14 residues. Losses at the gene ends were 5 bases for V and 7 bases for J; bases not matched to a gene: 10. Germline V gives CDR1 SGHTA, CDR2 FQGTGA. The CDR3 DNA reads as TGTGCCAGCAGCCCGGGACTAGTAATCAGTGAGCAGTACTTC. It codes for CASSPGLVISEQYF.

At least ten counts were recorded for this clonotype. CDR3 in amino acids: CASSLGRPSGTEAFF. For the CDR3, the DNA is TGCGCCAGCAGCTTGGGACGCCCGAGCGGCACTGAAGCTTTCTTT. This chain links TRBV5-1 with TRBJ1-1; the D is unclear. V was pared by 0 bases and J by 4 bases, with 13 bases between. Germline loops: CDR1 SGHRS, CDR2 YFSETQ. The CDR3 is 15 residues long.

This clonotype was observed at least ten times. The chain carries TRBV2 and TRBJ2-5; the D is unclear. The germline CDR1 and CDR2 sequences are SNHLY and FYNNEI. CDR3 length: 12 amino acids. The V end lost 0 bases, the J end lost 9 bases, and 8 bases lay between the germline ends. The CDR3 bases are TGTGCCAGCAGTGAAGCTCCGACCCCCCAGTACTTC. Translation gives CASSEAPTPQYF.

CDR3 bases: TGTGCCAGCAGCGTCCAGGGAGTAGGGGAGCAGTTCTTC. Translation gives CASSVQGVGEQFF. V gene TRBV7-2 combines with J gene TRBJ2-1; D tentatively reads TRBD1 or TRBD2 (5 bases each). The CDR3 spans 13 residues. Between the trimmed V and J ends, which lost 5 bases and 10 bases, there was a span of 15 bases. In germline, CDR1 is SGHTA, CDR2 FQGNSA.

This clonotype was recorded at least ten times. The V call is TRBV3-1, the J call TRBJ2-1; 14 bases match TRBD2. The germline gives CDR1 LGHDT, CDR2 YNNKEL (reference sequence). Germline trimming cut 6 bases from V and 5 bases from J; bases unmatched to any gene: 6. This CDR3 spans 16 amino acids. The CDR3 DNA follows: TGTGCCAGCAGTCGGACTAGCGGGGGGCTACACAATGAGCAGTTCTTC. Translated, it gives CASSRTSGGLHNEQFF.

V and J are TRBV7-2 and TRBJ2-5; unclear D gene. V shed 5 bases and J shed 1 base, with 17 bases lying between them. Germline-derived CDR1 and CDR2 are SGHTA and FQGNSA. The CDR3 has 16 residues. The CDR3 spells CASSLTTAAGQETQYF. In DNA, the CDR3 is TGTGCCAGCAGCCTAACGACTGCTGCTGGCCAAGAGACCCAGTACTTC. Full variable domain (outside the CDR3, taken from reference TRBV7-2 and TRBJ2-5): GAGVSQSPSNKVTEKGKDVELRCDPISGHTALYWYRQSLGQGLEFLIYFQGNSAPDKSGLPSDRFSAERTGGSVSTLTIQRTQQEDSAVYLCASSLTTAAGQETQYFGPGTRLLVL.

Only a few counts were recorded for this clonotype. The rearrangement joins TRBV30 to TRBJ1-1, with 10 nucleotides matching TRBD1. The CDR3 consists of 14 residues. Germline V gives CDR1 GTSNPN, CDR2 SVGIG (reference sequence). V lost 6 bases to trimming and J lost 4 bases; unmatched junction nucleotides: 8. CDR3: CACETGGETTEAFF. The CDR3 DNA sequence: TGTGCCTGCGAGACAGGGGGCGAAACCACTGAAGCTTTCTTT.

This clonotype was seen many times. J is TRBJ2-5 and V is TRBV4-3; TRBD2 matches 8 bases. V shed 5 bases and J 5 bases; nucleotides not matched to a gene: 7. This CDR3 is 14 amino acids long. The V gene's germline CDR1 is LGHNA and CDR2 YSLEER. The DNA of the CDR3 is TGCGCCAGCAGCTACGGGGGGGCAGGGGAGACCCAGTACTTC. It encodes CASSYGGAGETQYF.

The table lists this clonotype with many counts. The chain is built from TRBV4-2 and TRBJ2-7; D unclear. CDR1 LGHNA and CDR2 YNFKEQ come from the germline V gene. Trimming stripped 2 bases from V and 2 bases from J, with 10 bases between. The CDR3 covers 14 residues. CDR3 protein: CASSQRGGAYEQYF. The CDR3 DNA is TGTGCCAGCAGCCAACGCGGTGGTGCCTACGAGCAGTACTTC.

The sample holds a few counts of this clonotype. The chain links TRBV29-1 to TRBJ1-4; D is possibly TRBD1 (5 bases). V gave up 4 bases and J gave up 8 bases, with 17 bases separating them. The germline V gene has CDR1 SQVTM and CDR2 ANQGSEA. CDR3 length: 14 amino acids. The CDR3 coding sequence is TGCAGCGTTGCCCAGGGAGGAGGCTACGAAAAACTGTTTTTT. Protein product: CSVAQGGGYEKLFF.

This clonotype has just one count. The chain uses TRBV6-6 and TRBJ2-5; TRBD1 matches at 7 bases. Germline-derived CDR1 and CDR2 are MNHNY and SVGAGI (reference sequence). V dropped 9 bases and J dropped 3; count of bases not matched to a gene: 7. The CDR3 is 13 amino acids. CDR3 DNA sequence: TGTGCCAGGCTAGGACAGGACAAAGAGACCCAGTACTTC. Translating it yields CARLGQDKETQYF.

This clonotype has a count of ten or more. The CDR3, as DNA: TGCAGTGCTGTCTCGAGTAGCGGGGGGGCAGGGGAGGTGTACAATGAGCAGTTCTTC. Residues: CSAVSSSGGAGEVYNEQFF. This rearrangement joins TRBV20-1 to TRBJ2-1; 11 positions agree with TRBD2. CDR3 size: 19 residues. Germline V gene data show CDR1 as DFQATT and CDR2 as SNEGSKA (reference sequence). Trimming cost V 5 bases and J 4 bases; bases outside gene matches: 19.

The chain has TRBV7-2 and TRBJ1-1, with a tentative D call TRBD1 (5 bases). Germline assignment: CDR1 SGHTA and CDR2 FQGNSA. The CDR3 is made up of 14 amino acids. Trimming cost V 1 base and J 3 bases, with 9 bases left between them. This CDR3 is CASSLEWDDTEAFF. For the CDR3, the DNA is TGTGCCAGCAGCTTAGAATGGGACGACACTGAAGCTTTCTTT.

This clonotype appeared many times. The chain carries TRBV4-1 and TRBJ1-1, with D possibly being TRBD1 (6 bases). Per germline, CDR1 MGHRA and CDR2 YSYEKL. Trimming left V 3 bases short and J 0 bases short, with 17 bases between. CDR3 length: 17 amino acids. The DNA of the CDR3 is TGCGCCAGCAGCCAGCAGAGGACAGTGTCTTTGAACACTGAAGCTTTCTTT. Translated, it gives CASSQQRTVSLNTEAFF.

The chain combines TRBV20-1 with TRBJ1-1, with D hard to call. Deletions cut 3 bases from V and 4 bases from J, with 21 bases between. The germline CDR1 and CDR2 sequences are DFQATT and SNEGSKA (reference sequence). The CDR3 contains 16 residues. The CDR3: CSAREEGKGTGTEAFF. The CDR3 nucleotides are TGCAGTGCTAGGGAGGAGGGTAAGGGAACGGGCACTGAAGCTTTCTTT.

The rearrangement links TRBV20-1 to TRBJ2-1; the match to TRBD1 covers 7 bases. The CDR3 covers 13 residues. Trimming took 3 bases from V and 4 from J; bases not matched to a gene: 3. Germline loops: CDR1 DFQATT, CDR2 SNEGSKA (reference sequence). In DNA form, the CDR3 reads TGCAGTGCTAGCACAGGGGAGTACAATGAGCAGTTCTTC. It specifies CSASTGEYNEQFF.

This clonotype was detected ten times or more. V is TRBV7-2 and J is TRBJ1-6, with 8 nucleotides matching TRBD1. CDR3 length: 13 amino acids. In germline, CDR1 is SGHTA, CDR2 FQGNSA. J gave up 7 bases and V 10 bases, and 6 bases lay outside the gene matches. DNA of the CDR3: TGTGCCACTAGGACAGGGAGAAATTCACCCCTCCACTTT. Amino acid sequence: CATRTGRNSPLHF.

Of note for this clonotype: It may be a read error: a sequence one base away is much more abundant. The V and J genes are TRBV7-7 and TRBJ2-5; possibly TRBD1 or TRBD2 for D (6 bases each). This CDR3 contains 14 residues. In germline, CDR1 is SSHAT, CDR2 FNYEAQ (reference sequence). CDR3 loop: CTSSPRGFQETQYF. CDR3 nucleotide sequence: TGTACTAGCAGCCCTAGGGGGTTCCAAGAGACCCAGTACTTC.

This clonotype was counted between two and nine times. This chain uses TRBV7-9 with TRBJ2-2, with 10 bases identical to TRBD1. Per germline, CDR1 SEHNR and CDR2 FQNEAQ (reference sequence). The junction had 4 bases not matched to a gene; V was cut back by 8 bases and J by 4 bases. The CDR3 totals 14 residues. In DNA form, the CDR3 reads TGTGCCAGCGAACGGACAGGGGGCACCGGGGAGCTGTTTTTT. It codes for CASERTGGTGELFF. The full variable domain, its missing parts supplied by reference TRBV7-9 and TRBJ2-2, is DTGVSQNPRHKITKRGQNVTFRCDPISEHNRLYWYRQTLGQGPEFLTYFQNEAQLEKSRLLSDRFSAERPKGSFSTLEIQRTEQGDSAMYLCASERTGGTGELFFGEGSRLTVL.

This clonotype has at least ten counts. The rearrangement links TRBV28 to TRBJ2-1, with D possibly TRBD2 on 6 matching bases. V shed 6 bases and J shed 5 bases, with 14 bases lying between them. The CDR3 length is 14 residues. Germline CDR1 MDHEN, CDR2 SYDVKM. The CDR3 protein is CASRFFWGDNEQFF. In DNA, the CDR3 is TGTGCCAGCAGGTTCTTTTGGGGGGACAATGAGCAGTTCTTC.

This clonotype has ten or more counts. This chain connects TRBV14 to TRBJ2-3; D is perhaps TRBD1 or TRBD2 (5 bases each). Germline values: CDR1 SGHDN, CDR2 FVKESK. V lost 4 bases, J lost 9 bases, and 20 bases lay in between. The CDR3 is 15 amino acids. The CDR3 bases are TGTGCCAGCAGCCGAACCCTCATGGGGGTGGCCACGCAGTATTTT. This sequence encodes CASSRTLMGVATQYF.

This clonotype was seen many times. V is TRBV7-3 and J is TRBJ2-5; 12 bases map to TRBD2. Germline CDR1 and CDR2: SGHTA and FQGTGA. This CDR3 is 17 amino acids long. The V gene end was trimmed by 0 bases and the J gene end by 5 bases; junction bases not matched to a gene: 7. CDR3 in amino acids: CASSLTPTSGGHETQYF. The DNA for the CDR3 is TGTGCCAGCAGCTTAACGCCCACTAGCGGGGGGCACGAGACCCAGTACTTC.

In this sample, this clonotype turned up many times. CDR3 in DNA: TGCGCCAGCAGTTACCGGAGAGCTAACTATGGCTACACCTTC. It encodes CASSYRRANYGYTF. The chain uses TRBV5-1 and TRBJ1-2; D is ambiguous. Germline CDR1 is SGHRS and CDR2 is YFSETQ. The germline V and J ends were trimmed by 5 bases and 0 bases, with 11 bases remaining between them. This CDR3 region has 14 residues.

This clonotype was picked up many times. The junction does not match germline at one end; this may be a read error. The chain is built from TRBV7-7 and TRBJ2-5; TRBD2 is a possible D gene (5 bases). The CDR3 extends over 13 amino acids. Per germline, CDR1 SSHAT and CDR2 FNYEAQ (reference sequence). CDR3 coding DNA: TGTGCTAGCAGCCCCGGGTCGGGGGAGACCCAGTACTTC. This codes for CASSPGSGETQYF. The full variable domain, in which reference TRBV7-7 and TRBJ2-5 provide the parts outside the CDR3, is GAGVSQSPRYKVTKRGQDVTLRCDPISSHATLYWYQQALGQGPEFLTYFNYEAQPDKSGLPSDRFSAERPEGSISTLTIQRTEQRDSAMYRCASSPGSGETQYFGPGTRLLVL.

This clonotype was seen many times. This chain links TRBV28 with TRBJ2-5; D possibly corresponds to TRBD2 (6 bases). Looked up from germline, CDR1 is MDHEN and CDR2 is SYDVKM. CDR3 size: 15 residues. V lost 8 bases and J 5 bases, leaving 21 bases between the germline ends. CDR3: CASWGGGPAGETQYF. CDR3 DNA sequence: TGTGCCAGCTGGGGAGGAGGGCCAGCGGGCGAGACCCAGTACTTC. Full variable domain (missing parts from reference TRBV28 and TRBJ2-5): DVKVTQSSRYLVKRTGEKVFLECVQDMDHENMFWYRQDPGLGLRLIYFSYDVKMKEKGDIPEGYSVSREKKERFSLILESASTNQTSMYLCASWGGGPAGETQYFGPGTRLLVL.

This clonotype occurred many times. Here the CDR3 reads CAIGDRGRHPSYTF. For the CDR3, the DNA is TGTGCCATCGGAGACAGGGGGCGACACCCCAGCTACACCTTC. V and J are TRBV10-3 and TRBJ1-2, with TRBD1 identical over 10 bases. Germline CDR1 ENHRY, CDR2 SYGVKD. Trimming at V came to 8 bases and at J to 9 bases, leaving 12 bases not matched to a gene. The CDR3 sequence is 14 residues long.

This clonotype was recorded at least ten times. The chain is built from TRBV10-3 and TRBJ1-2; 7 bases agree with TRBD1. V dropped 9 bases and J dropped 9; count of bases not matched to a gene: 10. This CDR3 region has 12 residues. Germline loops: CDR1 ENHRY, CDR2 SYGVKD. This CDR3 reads CAIKDREGSYTF. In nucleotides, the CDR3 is TGTGCCATTAAAGACAGGGAGGGGAGCTACACCTTC.

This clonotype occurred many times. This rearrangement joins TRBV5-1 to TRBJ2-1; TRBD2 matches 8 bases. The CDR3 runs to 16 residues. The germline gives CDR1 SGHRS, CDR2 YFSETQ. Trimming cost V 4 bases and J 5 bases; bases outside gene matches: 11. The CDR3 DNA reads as TGCGCCAGCAGCGGCCGCGGCCGGGGGGGGGACAATGAGCAGTTCTTC. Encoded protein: CASSGRGRGGDNEQFF.